Presented here are 9 T cell receptor beta chains from one specimen sequenced in a study of beta chain features in type 1 diabetes. Study-wide points: Researchers report that Type 1 diabetes patients had moderately but significantly shorter TCRB CDR3s across all four CD4+ subsets.

Expressed TCRB transcripts were sequenced because the isolated RNA had all been reverse transcribed beforehand. Sequencing used immunoSEQ multiplex PCR; TCRdb keeps in-frame clones, though not all of them. Of 55,000 to 85,000 clones listed, roughly 50% were seen once; the top ten hold 0.55% to 0.8%. No antigen has been identified for these receptors. The sample comprised central memory CD4+ T cells from blood. All receptors come from a man aged 25 to 40 with type 1 diabetes.

The CDR3 protein is CASGQRESFEQFF. CDR3 nucleotide sequence: TGTGCCAGCGGTCAGCGGGAGAGTTTTGAGCAGTTCTTC. This chain joins TRBV7-2 and TRBJ2-1, with TRBD2 identical over 8 bases. The length of the CDR3 is 13 residues. CDR1 is SGHTA, CDR2 FQGNSA, per germline. Unmatched junction bases numbered 9, after V lost 8 bases and J lost 9 bases.

This chain links TRBV6-5 with TRBJ1-2, with TRBD1 identical over 11 bases. Losses at the gene ends were 4 bases for V and 7 bases for J; bases not matched to a gene: 11. CDR3 size: 16 residues. The germline V gene encodes CDR1 MNHEY and CDR2 SVGAGI. CDR3 bases: TGTGCCAGCAGTTCCCATGGGACAGGGGGTATAAGTGGCTACACCTTC. Amino acids: CASSSHGTGGISGYTF.

A few counts support this clone. The chain is built from TRBV29-1 and TRBJ2-1, with 10 bases that match TRBD2. Germline CDR1 and CDR2: SQVTM and ANQGSEA. The CDR3 consists of 14 residues. V lost 4 bases, J lost 8 bases, and 8 bases stayed unmatched. The CDR3 region is CSVGGASGSYEQFF. DNA for the CDR3: TGCAGCGTTGGGGGGGCTAGCGGGAGCTATGAGCAGTTCTTC.

J is TRBJ1-6 and V is TRBV2; D uncertain. Deletions cut 4 bases from V and 4 bases from J, with 11 bases between. The CDR3 consists of 15 residues. CDR1 and CDR2 (germline): SNHLY, FYNNEI. The CDR3 nucleotides read TGTGCCAGCAGTGGGACCGGGGATTATAATTCACCCCTCCACTTT. Translation gives CASSGTGDYNSPLHF.

This clone was detected only a few times. The V call is TRBV20-1, the J call TRBJ1-2; 7 positions agree with TRBD1. The trim removed 5 bases at V and 7 bases at J, leaving 4 bases unmatched. The CDR3 extends over 11 amino acids. Germline values: CDR1 DFQATT, CDR2 SNEGSKA (reference sequence). The DNA for the CDR3 is TGCAGTGCTGAGGCAGGGGGTGGCTACACCTTC. Its protein is CSAEAGGGYTF.

The V and J genes are TRBV6-6 and TRBJ2-5, with D possibly matching TRBD2 (5 bases). This CDR3 contains 15 residues. Germline assignment: CDR1 MNHNY and CDR2 SVGAGI (reference sequence). Trimming removed 5 bases from V and 0 bases from J, with 13 bases in between. CDR3 sequence (DNA): TGTGCCAGCAGTGGTAGAGAGGGATACCAAGAGACCCAGTACTTC. It is translated as CASSGREGYQETQYF.

DNA of the CDR3: TGTGCCAGCAGTTACTCGGGACAGGGTTGGGGAAAACTGTTTTTT. It translates to CASSYSGQGWGKLFF. J is TRBJ1-4 and V is TRBV6-5; 9 bases align to TRBD1. CDR3 size: 15 residues. With V trimmed by 0 bases and J by 10 bases, 6 bases remained unmatched. From germline, CDR1 is MNHEY and CDR2 SVGAGI.

CDR3 in DNA: TGTGCCAGCAGTCCCCGGGACAGGGGGTACACCTTC. Its translation is CASSPRDRGYTF. The rearrangement uses TRBV6-6 and TRBJ1-2, with 11 nucleotides matching TRBD1. V shed 5 bases, J shed 11 bases, and the junction held 4 bases outside the gene matches. Germline-derived CDR1 and CDR2 are MNHNY and SVGAGI (reference sequence). The CDR3 runs 12 residues.

The chain recombines TRBV10-3 with TRBJ1-1; 7 bases are a match to TRBD1. Germline V lookup: CDR1 ENHRY, CDR2 SYGVKD. Trimming took 0 bases from V and 1 from J; bases not matched to a gene: 2. This CDR3 has 15 residues. The CDR3 DNA reads as TGTGCCATCAGTGAGTCTAACAGGGGGAACACTGAAGCTTTCTTT. The encoded protein is CAISESNRGNTEAFF.